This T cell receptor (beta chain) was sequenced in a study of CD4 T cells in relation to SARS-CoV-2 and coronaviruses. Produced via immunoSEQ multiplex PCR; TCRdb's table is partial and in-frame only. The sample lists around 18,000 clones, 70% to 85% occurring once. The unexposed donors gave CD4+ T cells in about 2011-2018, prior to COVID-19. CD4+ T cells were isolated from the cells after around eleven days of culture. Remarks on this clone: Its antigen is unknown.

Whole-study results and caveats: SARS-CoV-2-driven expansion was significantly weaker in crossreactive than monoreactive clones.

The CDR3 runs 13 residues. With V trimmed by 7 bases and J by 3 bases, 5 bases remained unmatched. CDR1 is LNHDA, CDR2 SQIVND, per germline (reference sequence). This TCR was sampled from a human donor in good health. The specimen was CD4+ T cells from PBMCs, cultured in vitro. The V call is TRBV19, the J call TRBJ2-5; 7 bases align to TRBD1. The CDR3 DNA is TGTGCCAGTAAACAGGGGACCGAAGAGACCCAGTACTTC. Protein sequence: CASKQGTEETQYF.